This passage covers 4 T cell receptor beta chains from one sample sequenced in a study of siplizumab effects on memory and regulatory T cells. The data were produced by immunoSEQ multiplex PCR, yet TCRdb's version contains in-frame clones alone and is incomplete. The data hold about 100,000 clones, with about 90% observed a single time. Material for sequencing was Tregs sorted from blood. The source of these receptors is a human donor in good health.

V usage is TRBV19 and J usage is TRBJ1-2; 7 nucleotides align to TRBD1. The CDR3 is 18 amino acids. The ends lost 4 bases at V and 6 bases at J; junction bases unmatched: 20. Germline V gene sequence: CDR1 LNHDA, CDR2 SQIVND (reference sequence). CDR3 amino acids: CASSRNYLTGAAVNGYTF. Written as DNA, the CDR3 is TGTGCCAGTAGTAGAAACTACTTAACAGGGGCGGCGGTCAATGGCTACACCTTC. The full variable domain, completed using reference TRBV19 and TRBJ1-2, is DGGITQSPKYLFRKEGQNVTLSCEQNLNHDAMYWYRQDPGQGLRLIYYSQIVNDFQKGDIAEGYSVSREKKESFPLTVTSAQKNPTAFYLCASSRNYLTGAAVNGYTFGSGTRLTVV.

The CDR3 loop is CASSGGRYNEQFF. DNA of the CDR3: TGTGCCAGCAGCGGGGGGAGATACAATGAGCAGTTCTTC. This sequence joins TRBV6-1 and TRBJ2-1, with 7 bases matching TRBD2. The V gene's germline CDR1 is MNHNS and CDR2 SASEGT. V lost 6 bases and J lost 4; bases outside the gene matches: 3. The CDR3 extends over 13 amino acids.

The J gene is TRBJ2-1, the V gene TRBV19; TRBD2 aligns across 10 bases. J lost 3 bases, V lost 0 bases, and 11 bases had no gene match. This CDR3 comprises 19 residues. Germline V CDR1 and CDR2: LNHDA, SQIVND (reference sequence). The CDR3 DNA sequence: TGTGCCAGTAGTATAGATCCGGCTAGCGGGAGACCCCGCTACAATGAGCAGTTCTTC. Amino acids: CASSIDPASGRPRYNEQFF.

This chain uses TRBV11-2 with TRBJ2-1; 7 bases agree with TRBD2. V was clipped by 0 bases and J by 8 bases; unmatched bases: 7. Germline V CDR1 and CDR2: SGHAT, FQNNGV. The CDR3 runs 15 residues. CDR3 DNA: TGTGCCAGCAGCTTAGAGAGGCGGGAGCATGATGAGCAGTTCTTC. Translation: CASSLERREHDEQFF. The full variable domain, in which reference TRBV11-2 and TRBJ2-1 provide the parts outside the CDR3, is EAGVAQSPRYKIIEKRQSVAFWCNPISGHATLYWYQQILGQGPKLLIQFQNNGVVDDSQLPKDRFSAERLKGVDSTLKIQPAKLEDSAVYLCASSLERREHDEQFFGPGTRLTVL.